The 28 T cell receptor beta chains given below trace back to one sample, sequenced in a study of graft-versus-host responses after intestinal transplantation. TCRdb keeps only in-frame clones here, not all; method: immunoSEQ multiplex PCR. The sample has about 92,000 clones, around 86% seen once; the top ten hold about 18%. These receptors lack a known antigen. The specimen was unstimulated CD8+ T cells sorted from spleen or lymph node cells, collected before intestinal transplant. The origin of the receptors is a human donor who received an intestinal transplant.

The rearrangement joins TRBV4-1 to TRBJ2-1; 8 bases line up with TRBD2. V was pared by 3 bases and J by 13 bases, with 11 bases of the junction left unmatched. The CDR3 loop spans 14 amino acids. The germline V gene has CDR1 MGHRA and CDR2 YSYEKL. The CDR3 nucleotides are TGCGCCAGCAGCCAGCCTCTAACGGGGGGGCCACAGTTCTTC. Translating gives CASSQPLTGGPQFF.

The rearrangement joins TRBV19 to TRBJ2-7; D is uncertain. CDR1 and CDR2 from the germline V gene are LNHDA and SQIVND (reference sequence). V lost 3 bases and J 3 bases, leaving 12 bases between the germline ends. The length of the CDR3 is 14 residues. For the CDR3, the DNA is TGTGCCAGTAGTATCTCAGGTCCCGGCTACGAGCAGTACTTC. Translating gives CASSISGPGYEQYF. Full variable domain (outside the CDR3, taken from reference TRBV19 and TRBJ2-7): DGGITQSPKYLFRKEGQNVTLSCEQNLNHDAMYWYRQDPGQGLRLIYYSQIVNDFQKGDIAEGYSVSREKKESFPLTVTSAQKNPTAFYLCASSISGPGYEQYFGPGTRLTVT.

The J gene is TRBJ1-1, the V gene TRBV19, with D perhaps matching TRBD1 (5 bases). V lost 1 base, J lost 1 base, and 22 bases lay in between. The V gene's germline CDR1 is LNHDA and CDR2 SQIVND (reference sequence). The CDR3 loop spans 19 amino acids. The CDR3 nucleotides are TGTGCCAGTAGTATAGGGACAAAACGTTTCGGAACCCCGAACACTGAAGCTTTCTTT. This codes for CASSIGTKRFGTPNTEAFF. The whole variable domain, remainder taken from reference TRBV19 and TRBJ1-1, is DGGITQSPKYLFRKEGQNVTLSCEQNLNHDAMYWYRQDPGQGLRLIYYSQIVNDFQKGDIAEGYSVSREKKESFPLTVTSAQKNPTAFYLCASSIGTKRFGTPNTEAFFGQGTRLTVV.

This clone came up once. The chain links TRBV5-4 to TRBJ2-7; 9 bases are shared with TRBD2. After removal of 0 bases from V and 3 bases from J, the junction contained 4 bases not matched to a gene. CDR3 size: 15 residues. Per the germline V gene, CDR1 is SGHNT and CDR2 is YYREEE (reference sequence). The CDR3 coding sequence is TGTGCCAGCAGCTTGGGGCTAGCGGGGAGCTACGAGCAGTACTTC. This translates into CASSLGLAGSYEQYF.

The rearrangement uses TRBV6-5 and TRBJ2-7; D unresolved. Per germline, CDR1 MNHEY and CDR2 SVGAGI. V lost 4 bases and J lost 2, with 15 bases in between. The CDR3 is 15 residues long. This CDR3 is CASSFPENSPYEQYF. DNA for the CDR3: TGTGCCAGCAGTTTCCCCGAAAACAGCCCCTACGAGCAGTACTTC.

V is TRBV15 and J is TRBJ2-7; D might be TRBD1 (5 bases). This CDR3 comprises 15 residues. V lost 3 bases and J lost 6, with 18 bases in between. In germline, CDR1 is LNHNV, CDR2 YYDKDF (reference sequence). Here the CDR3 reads CATSSFLGPRGEQYF. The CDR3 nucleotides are TGTGCCACCAGCAGTTTTCTCGGCCCAAGGGGCGAGCAGTACTTC.

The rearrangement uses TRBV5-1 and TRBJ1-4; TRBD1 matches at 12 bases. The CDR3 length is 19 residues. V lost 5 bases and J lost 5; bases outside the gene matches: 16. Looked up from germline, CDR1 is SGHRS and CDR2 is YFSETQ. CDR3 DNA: TGCGCCAGCAGGCGACCCGGGACAGGGGGCGAATTTAACAATGAAAAACTGTTTTTT. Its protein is CASRRPGTGGEFNNEKLFF.

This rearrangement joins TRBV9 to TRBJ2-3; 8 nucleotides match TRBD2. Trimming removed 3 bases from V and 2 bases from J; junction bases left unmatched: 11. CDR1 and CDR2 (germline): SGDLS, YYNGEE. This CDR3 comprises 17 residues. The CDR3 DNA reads TGTGCCAGCAGCGCAACCAGCGGGGGCCGCGCCACAGATACGCAGTATTTT. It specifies CASSATSGGRATDTQYF.

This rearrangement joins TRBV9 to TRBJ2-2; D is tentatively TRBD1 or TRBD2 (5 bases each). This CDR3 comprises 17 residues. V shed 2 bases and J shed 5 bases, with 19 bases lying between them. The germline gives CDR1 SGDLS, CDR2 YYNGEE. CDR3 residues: CASSVRGVGYSTGELFF. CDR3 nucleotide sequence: TGTGCCAGCAGCGTGCGAGGGGTTGGGTATAGTACCGGGGAGCTGTTTTTT.

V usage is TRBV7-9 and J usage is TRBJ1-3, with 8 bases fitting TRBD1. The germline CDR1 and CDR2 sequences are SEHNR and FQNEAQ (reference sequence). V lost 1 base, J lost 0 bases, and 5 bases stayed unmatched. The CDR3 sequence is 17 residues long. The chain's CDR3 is CASSLERTGTSGNTIYF. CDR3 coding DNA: TGTGCCAGCAGCTTAGAACGGACAGGGACCTCTGGAAACACCATATATTTT. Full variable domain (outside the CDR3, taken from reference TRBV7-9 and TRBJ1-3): DTGVSQNPRHKITKRGQNVTFRCDPISEHNRLYWYRQTLGQGPEFLTYFQNEAQLEKSRLLSDRFSAERPKGSFSTLEIQRTEQGDSAMYLCASSLERTGTSGNTIYFGEGSWLTVV.

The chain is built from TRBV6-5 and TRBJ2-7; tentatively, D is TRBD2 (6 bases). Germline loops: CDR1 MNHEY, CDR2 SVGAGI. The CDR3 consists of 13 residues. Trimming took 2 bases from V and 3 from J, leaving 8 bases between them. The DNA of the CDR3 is TGTGCCAGCAGTTACGGGGGGAACTACGAGCAGTACTTC. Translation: CASSYGGNYEQYF.

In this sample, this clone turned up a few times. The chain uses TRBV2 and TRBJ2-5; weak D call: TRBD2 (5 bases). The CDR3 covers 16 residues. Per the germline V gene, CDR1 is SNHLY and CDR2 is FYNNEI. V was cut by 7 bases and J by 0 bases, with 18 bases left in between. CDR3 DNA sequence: TGTGCCAGCACCCCGGGGTTCGACGGTTACCAAGAGACCCAGTACTTC. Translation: CASTPGFDGYQETQYF.

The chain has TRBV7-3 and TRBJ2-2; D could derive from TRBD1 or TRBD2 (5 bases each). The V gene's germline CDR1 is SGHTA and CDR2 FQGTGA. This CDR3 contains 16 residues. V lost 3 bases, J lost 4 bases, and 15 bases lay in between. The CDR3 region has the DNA TGTGCCAGCAGCTTGTTCGAAGGGGAGACCACCGGGGAGCTGTTTTTT. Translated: CASSLFEGETTGELFF.

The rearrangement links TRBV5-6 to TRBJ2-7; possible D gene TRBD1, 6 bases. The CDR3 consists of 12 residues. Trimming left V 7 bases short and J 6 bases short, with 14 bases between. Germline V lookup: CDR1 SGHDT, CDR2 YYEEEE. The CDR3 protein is CASSRTASEQYF. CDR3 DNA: TGTGCCAGCTCGAGGACAGCCTCCGAGCAGTACTTC.

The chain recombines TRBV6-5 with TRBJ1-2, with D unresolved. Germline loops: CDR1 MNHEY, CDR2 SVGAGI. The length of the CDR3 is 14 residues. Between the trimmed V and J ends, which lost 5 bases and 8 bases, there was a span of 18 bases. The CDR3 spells CASSPGRDRGGYTF. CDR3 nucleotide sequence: TGTGCCAGCAGTCCCGGTAGGGATCGAGGAGGCTACACCTTC.

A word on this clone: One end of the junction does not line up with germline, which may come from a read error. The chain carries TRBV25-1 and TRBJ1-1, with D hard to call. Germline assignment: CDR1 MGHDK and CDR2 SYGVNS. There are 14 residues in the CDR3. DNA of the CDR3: TGTGCCAGCAGTGCCAGCGGATGGAACGCTGAAGCTTTCTTT. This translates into CASSASGWNAEAFF.

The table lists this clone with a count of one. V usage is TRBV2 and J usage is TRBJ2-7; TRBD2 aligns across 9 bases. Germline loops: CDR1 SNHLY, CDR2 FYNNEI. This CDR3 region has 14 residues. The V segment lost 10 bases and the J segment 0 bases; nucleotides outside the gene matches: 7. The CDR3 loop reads CATRASGVSYEQYF. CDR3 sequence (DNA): TGTGCCACCAGGGCTAGCGGGGTCTCCTACGAGCAGTACTTC.

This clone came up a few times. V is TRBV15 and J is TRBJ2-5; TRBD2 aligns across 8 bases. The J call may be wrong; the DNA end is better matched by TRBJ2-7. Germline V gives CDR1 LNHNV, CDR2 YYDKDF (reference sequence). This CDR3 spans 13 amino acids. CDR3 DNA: TGTGCCGCGGGAGCGGGAGTAGAGGACGAGCAGTACTTC. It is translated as CAAGAGVEDEQYF.

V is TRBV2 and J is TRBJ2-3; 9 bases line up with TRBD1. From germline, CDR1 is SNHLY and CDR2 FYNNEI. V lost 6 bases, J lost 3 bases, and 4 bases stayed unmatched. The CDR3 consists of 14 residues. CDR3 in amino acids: CASSHGTGTDTQYF. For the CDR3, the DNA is TGTGCCAGCAGCCACGGGACAGGGACAGATACGCAGTATTTT.

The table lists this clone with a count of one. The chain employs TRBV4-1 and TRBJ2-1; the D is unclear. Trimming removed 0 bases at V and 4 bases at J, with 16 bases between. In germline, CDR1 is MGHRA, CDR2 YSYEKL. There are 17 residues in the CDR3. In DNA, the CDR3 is TGCGCCAGCAGCCAAGAAATTGAGCCCTCTTCTTACAATGAGCAGTTCTTC. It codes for CASSQEIEPSSYNEQFF.

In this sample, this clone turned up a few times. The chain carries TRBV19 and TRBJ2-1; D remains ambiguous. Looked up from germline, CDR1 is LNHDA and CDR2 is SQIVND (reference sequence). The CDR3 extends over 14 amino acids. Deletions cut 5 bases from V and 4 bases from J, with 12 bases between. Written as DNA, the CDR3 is TGTGCCAGTAGTCACCGGGCCTTTTACAATGAGCAGTTCTTC. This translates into CASSHRAFYNEQFF.

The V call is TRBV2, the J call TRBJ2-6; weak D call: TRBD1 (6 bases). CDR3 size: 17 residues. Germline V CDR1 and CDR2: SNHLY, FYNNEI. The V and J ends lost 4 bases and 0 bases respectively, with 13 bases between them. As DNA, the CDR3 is TGTGCCAGCAGTGTCCCAGGGGTGAGCTCTGGGGCCAACGTCCTGACTTTC. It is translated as CASSVPGVSSGANVLTF. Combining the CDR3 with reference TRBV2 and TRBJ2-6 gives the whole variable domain EPEVTQTPSHQVTQMGQEVILRCVPISNHLYFYWYRQILGQKVEFLVSFYNNEISEKSEIFDDQFSVERPDGSNFTLKIRSTKLEDSAMYFCASSVPGVSSGANVLTFGAGSRLTVL.

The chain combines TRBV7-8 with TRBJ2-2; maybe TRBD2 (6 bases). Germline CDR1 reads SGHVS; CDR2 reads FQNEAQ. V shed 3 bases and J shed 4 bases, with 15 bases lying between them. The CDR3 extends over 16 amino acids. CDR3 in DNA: TGTGCCAGCAGCTTCAAAGAGCGGGCGGGCACCGGGGAGCTGTTTTTT. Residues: CASSFKERAGTGELFF.

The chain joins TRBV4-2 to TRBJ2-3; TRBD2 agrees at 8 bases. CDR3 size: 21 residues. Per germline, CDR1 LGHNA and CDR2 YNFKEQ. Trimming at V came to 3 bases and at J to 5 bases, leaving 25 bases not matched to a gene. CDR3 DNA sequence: TGTGCCAGCAGCCACGAGGGGTGGACGCGTTGGACGGGGGGGCCGGAAGATACGCAGTATTTT. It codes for CASSHEGWTRWTGGPEDTQYF.

The CDR3 sequence is CASSHVNPRVPENTEAFF. For the CDR3, the DNA is TGCGCCAGCAGCCACGTCAACCCTCGGGTCCCAGAGAACACTGAAGCTTTCTTT. The chain is built from TRBV4-1 and TRBJ1-1; D is ambiguous. CDR1 and CDR2 (germline): MGHRA, YSYEKL. This CDR3 has 18 amino acids. V was clipped by 3 bases and J by 1 base, with 21 bases between them.

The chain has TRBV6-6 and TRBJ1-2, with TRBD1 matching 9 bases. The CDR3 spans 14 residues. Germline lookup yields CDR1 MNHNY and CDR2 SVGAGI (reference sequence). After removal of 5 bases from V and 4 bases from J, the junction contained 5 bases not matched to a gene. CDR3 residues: CASSILTGGYGYTF. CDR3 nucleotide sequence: TGTGCCAGCAGTATACTGACAGGGGGCTATGGCTACACCTTC.

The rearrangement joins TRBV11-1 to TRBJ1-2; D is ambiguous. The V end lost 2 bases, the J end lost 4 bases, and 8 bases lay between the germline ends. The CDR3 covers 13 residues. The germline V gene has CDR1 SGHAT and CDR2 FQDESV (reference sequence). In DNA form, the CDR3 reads TGTGCCAGCAGCTTACTCATCCTCTATGGCTACACCTTC. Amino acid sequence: CASSLLILYGYTF.

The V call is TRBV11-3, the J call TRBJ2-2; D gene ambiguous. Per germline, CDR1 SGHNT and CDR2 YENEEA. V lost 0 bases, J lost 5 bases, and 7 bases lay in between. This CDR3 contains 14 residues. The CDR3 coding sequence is TGTGCCAGCAGCTTAGATCTAGGGACCGGGGAGCTGTTTTTT. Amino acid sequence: CASSLDLGTGELFF.